This T cell receptor (beta chain) was found in a study of blood T cell repertoires in COVID-19. CDR1 and CDR2 from the germline V gene are SGHVS and FQNEAQ. The CDR3 runs to 11 residues. V lost 5 bases and J lost 10, with 10 bases in between. Method: immunoSEQ multiplex PCR; TCRdb's copy keeps in-frame clones and lacks some. The sample includes 200,000 to 250,000 clones, about 87% of them seen just once. The V call is TRBV7-8, the J call TRBJ2-3; D is perhaps TRBD1 (6 bases). This clonotype was obtained from a man younger than 45 who had recovered from COVID-19. The sample comprised PBMCs or T cells enriched from blood (not recorded which). The CDR3 loop reads CASSPGHPQYF. In nucleotides, the CDR3 is TGTGCCAGCAGCCCGGGACACCCGCAGTATTTT.